This T cell receptor beta chain came from a study of blood T cell repertoires in COVID-19. Study summary: Spain, Italy and the United States supplied samples that represented acute and convalescent COVID-19.

The protocol was immunoSEQ multiplex PCR, while the TCRdb copy is restricted to in-frame clones and leaves out a portion. The sample consists of over 150,000 clones, more than 75% of them appearing once. V lost 1 base, J lost 3 bases, and 10 bases lay in between. The CDR3 length is 14 residues. Germline V gene data show CDR1 as MGHRA and CDR2 as YSYEKL. This clone was seen once. The material sequenced was peripheral blood. This clonotype was obtained from a man aged 50-59 years who had recovered from COVID-19. The chain links TRBV4-1 to TRBJ2-7, with no clear D. The CDR3 sequence is CASSQVSRGYEQYF. The CDR3 DNA is TGCGCCAGCAGCCAAGTGAGCCGTGGCTACGAGCAGTACTTC.